This note documents a single T cell receptor (beta chain) sequence. CDR3 size: 13 residues. V lost 2 bases and J 6 bases, leaving 11 bases between the germline ends. Germline CDR1 GTSNPN, CDR2 SVGIG (reference sequence). Some clones are missing from TCRdb's copy, which holds only in-frame ones; the method was immunoSEQ multiplex PCR. The sample holds around 150,000 clones; 76% are singletons and the top ten take about 3.8%. The data stem from a study of blood T cell repertoires in COVID-19. Overall study context: The origin of the acute and convalescent COVID-19 samples was the United States, Italy and Spain. T cells, B-cell-depleted T cells, or PBMCs provided the cDNA or gDNA that served as material.

The material sequenced was peripheral blood. V is TRBV30 and J is TRBJ1-5; weak D call: TRBD1 (5 bases). The TCR sequence derives from a woman of 80 years or more with acute or convalescent COVID-19. CDR3 region: CAWSPGTGQPQHF. The CDR3 DNA is TGTGCCTGGAGTCCTGGGACTGGTCAGCCCCAGCATTTT. Looking up the rest from reference TRBV30 and TRBJ1-5 gives the full variable domain: SQTIHQWPATLVQPVGSPLSLECTVEGTSNPNLYWYRQAAGRGLQLLFYSVGIGQISSEVPQNLSASRPQDRQFILSSKKLLLSDSGFYLCAWSPGTGQPQHFGDGTRLSIL.